Presented here are 21 T cell receptor beta chains from one specimen sequenced in a study of chemoradiotherapy in HPV16-positive cancers. TCRdb's table, derived via immunoSEQ multiplex PCR, lists solely in-frame clones and lacks some. The profile shows roughly 13,000 clones, around 79% of them singletons. The sample here was taken from a patient who underwent chemoradiotherapy. Every receptor here comes from a human donor with HPV-associated anogenital cancer.

This chain links TRBV6-1 with TRBJ1-1, with unresolved D. Germline V lookup: CDR1 MNHNS, CDR2 SASEGT. V shed 2 bases and J shed 5 bases, with 12 bases lying between them. The CDR3 totals 14 residues. The CDR3 bases are TGTGCCAGCAGTGAAAGTAGCTTGGGGACTGAAGCTTTCTTT. It specifies CASSESSLGTEAFF.

The chain uses TRBV30 and TRBJ1-1; D is possibly TRBD1 (6 bases). Per the germline V gene, CDR1 is GTSNPN and CDR2 is SVGIG (reference sequence). Trimming shortened V by 8 bases and J by 8 bases, and 18 bases separated the two germline ends. The CDR3 spans 12 residues. Here the CDR3 DNA reads TGTGCCCGTAATTTCGGTGGACAGGAAGCTTTCTTT. Its protein is CARNFGGQEAFF.

The gene calls are TRBV5-1 and TRBJ2-7; D might be TRBD2 (5 bases). In germline, CDR1 is SGHRS, CDR2 YFSETQ. Deletions cut 0 bases from V and 7 bases from J, with 14 bases between. This CDR3 has 14 residues. The CDR3 sequence: CASSLGGRSGEQYF. CDR3 sequence (DNA): TGCGCCAGCAGCTTGGGTGGGAGATCGGGAGAGCAGTACTTC. Drawing the rest from reference TRBV5-1 and TRBJ2-7, the complete variable domain is KAGVTQTPRYLIKTRGQQVTLSCSPISGHRSVSWYQQTPGQGLQFLFEYFSETQRNKGNFPGRFSGRQFSNSRSEMNVSTLELGDSALYLCASSLGGRSGEQYFGPGTRLTVT.

V is TRBV6-4 and J is TRBJ1-2, with 8 bases identical to TRBD1. CDR3 size: 14 residues. V lost 5 bases to trimming and J lost 8 bases; unmatched junction nucleotides: 10. CDR1 MRHNA and CDR2 SNTAGT come from the germline V gene. This CDR3 is CASSRGQGAVGYTF. The CDR3 region has the DNA TGTGCCAGCAGTAGAGGGCAGGGGGCTGTCGGCTACACCTTC.

The chain is built from TRBV10-1 and TRBJ2-1, with no clear D. Deletions cut 6 bases from V and 5 bases from J, with 11 bases between. The CDR3 is made up of 13 amino acids. From germline, CDR1 is WNHNN and CDR2 SYGVQD (reference sequence). The CDR3 coding sequence is TGCGCCAGCAGCTCCCGGAATAACAATGAGCAGTTCTTC. Protein product: CASSSRNNNEQFF.

The chain combines TRBV7-8 with TRBJ2-5, with no clear D. V was cut by 6 bases and J by 5 bases, with 4 bases left in between. The CDR3 is 10 residues long. Germline-derived CDR1 and CDR2 are SGHVS and FQNEAQ. The CDR3 region is CASSVETQYF. The CDR3 region has the DNA TGTGCCAGCAGTGTGGAGACCCAGTACTTC.

This clone was detected a few times. V is TRBV30 and J is TRBJ1-1, with a tentative D call TRBD1 (6 bases). Trimming shortened V by 7 bases and J by 1 base, and 25 bases separated the two germline ends. Germline V lookup: CDR1 GTSNPN, CDR2 SVGIG (reference sequence). This CDR3 contains 17 residues. The CDR3 is CASLTSGGVRENTEAFF. The DNA for the CDR3 is TGTGCCTCCCTAACAAGTGGGGGCGTAAGGGAGAACACTGAAGCTTTCTTT. Supplemented by reference TRBV30 and TRBJ1-1, the full variable domain reads SQTIHQWPATLVQPVGSPLSLECTVEGTSNPNLYWYRQAAGRGLQLLFYSVGIGQISSEVPQNLSASRPQDRQFILSSKKLLLSDSGFYLCASLTSGGVRENTEAFFGQGTRLTVV.

In DNA form, the CDR3 reads TGTGCCAGCAGCCAAGATCTAGCGGGAGGGCCGCGTGGGGAGCAGTACTTC. It is translated as CASSQDLAGGPRGEQYF. The rearrangement links TRBV4-2 to TRBJ2-7; the match to TRBD2 covers 12 bases. Germline assignment: CDR1 LGHNA and CDR2 YNFKEQ. The trim removed 0 bases at V and 7 bases at J, leaving 10 bases unmatched. This CDR3 has 17 residues.

The chain couples TRBV5-5 to TRBJ2-5, with TRBD2 matching 10 bases. This CDR3 comprises 14 residues. J gave up 3 bases and V 5 bases, and 4 bases lay outside the gene matches. Per the germline V gene, CDR1 is SGHKS and CDR2 is YYEKEE (reference sequence). In nucleotides, the CDR3 is TGTGCCAGCAGATACAGCGGGAGGGAAGAGACCCAGTACTTC. This sequence encodes CASRYSGREETQYF.

The chain links TRBV27 to TRBJ1-4; D unclear. The germline V gene encodes CDR1 MNHEY and CDR2 SMNVEV (reference sequence). The V and J ends lost 8 bases and 0 bases respectively, with 10 bases between them. The CDR3 sequence is 14 residues long. As DNA, the CDR3 is TGTGCCAGCTCCACGGTCCCAACTAATGAAAAACTGTTTTTT. This codes for CASSTVPTNEKLFF.

This clone was observed a single time. This chain uses TRBV5-1 with TRBJ1-2; D is uncertain. This CDR3 contains 13 residues. CDR1 is SGHRS and CDR2 is YFSETQ in the germline V gene. With 5 bases removed from V and 7 bases from J, the gap between germline ends came to 15 bases. In nucleotides, the CDR3 is TGCGCCAGCAGGGTTCAGGACTTTTCTGGCTACACCTTC. Translated, it gives CASRVQDFSGYTF.

V usage is TRBV4-1 and J usage is TRBJ2-1, with D possibly matching TRBD1 (5 bases). CDR3 length: 16 residues. Trimming took 0 bases from V and 0 from J, leaving 9 bases between them. Germline CDR1 MGHRA, CDR2 YSYEKL. The CDR3 region is CASSQEGLSSYNEQFF. In DNA, the CDR3 is TGCGCCAGCAGCCAAGAGGGGCTAAGCTCCTACAATGAGCAGTTCTTC.

This clone showed up just once. In DNA, the CDR3 is TGTGCCAGCACCCAGATGACTAGCGGGGCTAGCACAGATACGCAGTATTTT. Translated, it gives CASTQMTSGASTDTQYF. J is TRBJ2-3 and V is TRBV9; 11 bases match TRBD2. The CDR3 has 17 residues. Trimming cost V 6 bases and J 0 bases; bases outside gene matches: 9. Per the germline V gene, CDR1 is SGDLS and CDR2 is YYNGEE.

The V call is TRBV19, the J call TRBJ2-2; perhaps TRBD2 as D (5 bases). The CDR3 spans 15 residues. Trimming stripped 5 bases from V and 0 bases from J, with 10 bases between. Germline V gene data show CDR1 as LNHDA and CDR2 as SQIVND (reference sequence). In nucleotides, the CDR3 is TGTGCCAGTAGTGGGCGGGTAACGAACACCGGGGAGCTGTTTTTT. It codes for CASSGRVTNTGELFF.

A few counts support this clone. The V call is TRBV7-2, the J call TRBJ2-7, with 7 bases matching TRBD1. The germline gives CDR1 SGHTA, CDR2 FQGNSA. CDR3 length equals 15 residues. J was trimmed by 3 bases and V by 0 bases; bases with no gene match: 5. The CDR3 loop is CASSLAGTAGYEQYF. CDR3 nucleotides: TGTGCCAGCAGCTTAGCCGGGACAGCCGGCTACGAGCAGTACTTC.

The CDR3 reads CAISESTGRDREQYF. CDR3 nucleotide sequence: TGTGCCATCAGTGAGTCGACGGGGCGGGATAGAGAGCAGTACTTC. This chain uses TRBV10-3 with TRBJ2-7, with a tentative D call TRBD2 (6 bases). The CDR3 has 15 residues. The germline gives CDR1 ENHRY, CDR2 SYGVKD. Trimming pared 0 bases from V and 7 bases from J, leaving 16 bases between.

For the CDR3, the DNA is TGTGCCAGCGGGAACTTCCAAGGACCAGGGAAGACCCAGTACTTC. It yields the protein CASGNFQGPGKTQYF. V is TRBV2 and J is TRBJ2-5; tentatively, D is TRBD1 (5 bases). Germline CDR1 and CDR2: SNHLY and FYNNEI. The CDR3 loop spans 15 amino acids. V was shortened by 8 bases and J by 6 bases, with 22 bases between the two germline ends.

The chain combines TRBV30 with TRBJ1-5; the D gene is possibly TRBD1 (5 bases). V was shortened by 2 bases and J by 9 bases, with 11 bases between the two germline ends. From germline, CDR1 is GTSNPN and CDR2 SVGIG (reference sequence). This CDR3 has 12 residues. This chain's CDR3 is CAWSWGTGPQHF. Here the CDR3 DNA reads TGTGCCTGGAGTTGGGGCACTGGGCCCCAGCATTTT.

The CDR3 nucleotides are TGTGCCAGCAGCTTCGGCGTACAGACTGAAGCTTTCTTT. Translated: CASSFGVQTEAFF. This chain uses TRBV7-3 with TRBJ1-1, with no clear D. Trimming left V 3 bases short and J 5 bases short, with 10 bases between. Germline V gene sequence: CDR1 SGHTA, CDR2 FQGTGA. CDR3 length: 13 amino acids.

The V gene is TRBV5-6, the J gene TRBJ1-2; no firm D call. The CDR3 covers 12 residues. V was shortened by 3 bases and J by 4 bases, with 7 bases between the two germline ends. Germline values: CDR1 SGHDT, CDR2 YYEEEE. CDR3 bases: TGTGCCAGCAGCTCCTATCTCTATGGCTACACCTTC. Translating gives CASSSYLYGYTF.

The chain is built from TRBV4-1 and TRBJ1-5; 8 bases are a match to TRBD1. Trimming cost V 4 bases and J 4 bases; bases outside gene matches: 3. This CDR3 region has 14 residues. CDR1 is MGHRA, CDR2 YSYEKL, per germline. CDR3 sequence (DNA): TGCGCCAGCAGCCTTACAGGGGGTAATCAGCCCCAGCATTTT. It codes for CASSLTGGNQPQHF.